These T cell receptor beta chains were read from a single sample in a study of cytomegalovirus exposure and HLA in healthy donors. Libraries were prepared by immunoSEQ multiplex PCR; TCRdb keeps only in-frame clonotypes and omits some of them. This sample has about 110,000 clones; 76% occur once, and the top ten carry roughly 13%. The sample was PBMCs. These TCRs come from a man aged 25-40 years in good health and CMV-seropositive. Both conserved end residues are part of each CDR3. Fields, in order: D gene, J gene, V gene, clone size, CDR3 protein, CDR3 DNA. A D gene is named only where the DNA matches it firmly. A clone size is listed for some rows: how often the clone was seen (once, few, many), or a class if it is expanded.

TRBD2 | TRBJ2-4 | TRBV9 | once | CASSPALAGGFIAKNIQYF | TGTGCCAGCAGCCCCGCCCTAGCGGGGGGGTTCATAGCCAAAAACATTCAGTACTTC
NA | TRBJ2-7 | TRBV5-6 | NA | CASSTGFSDEQYF | TGTGCCAGCAGCACAGGGTTTAGCGACGAGCAGTACTTC
TRBD1 | TRBJ1-2 | TRBV25-1 | NA | CASSGGTGEMYYGYTF | TGTGCCAGCAGTGGTGGGACAGGGGAAATGTACTATGGCTACACCTTC
NA | TRBJ2-5 | TRBV28 | NA | CASSLGTAQETQYF | TGTGCCAGCAGTTTAGGCACAGCCCAAGAGACCCAGTACTTC
NA | TRBJ1-4 | TRBV7-6 | NA | CASSAGRGPKLFF | TGTGCCAGCAGCGCGGGGAGGGGCCCTAAACTGTTTTTT
NA | TRBJ1-4 | TRBV7-2 | NA | CASSQRTLRGEKLFF | TGTGCCAGCAGTCAAAGGACCCTCCGGGGAGAAAAACTGTTTTTT
TRBD1 | TRBJ2-7 | TRBV7-6 | NA | CASSPHRDRATYEQYF | TGTGCCAGCAGCCCCCACCGGGACAGGGCCACCTACGAGCAGTACTTC
TRBD2 | TRBJ2-3 | TRBV6-6 | few | CASSYGLAGPETQYF | TGTGCCAGCAGTTACGGGCTAGCGGGCCCCGAGACGCAGTATTTT
TRBD1 | TRBJ2-7 | TRBV11-2 | NA | CASSPRQGDIYEQYF | TGTGCCAGCAGCCCTAGACAGGGAGATATCTACGAGCAGTACTTC
NA | TRBJ2-3 | TRBV4-1 | NA | CASSQGGGSTADTQYF | TGCGCCAGCAGCCAAGGGGGCGGTAGTACCGCAGATACGCAGTATTTT
NA | TRBJ2-1 | TRBV27 | few | CASSFSLAGFAEQFF | TGTGCCAGTAGTTTCTCACTAGCCGGTTTTGCTGAGCAGTTCTTC
TRBD1 | TRBJ2-1 | TRBV5-4 | NA | CASSGKGQGRDEQFF | TGTGCCAGCAGCGGGAAGGGACAGGGGCGGGATGAGCAGTTCTTC
NA | TRBJ1-1 | TRBV7-2 | NA | CASSLGGHSTEAFF | TGTGCCAGCAGCTTAGGAGGACATTCCACTGAAGCTTTCTTT
TRBD1 | TRBJ1-3 | TRBV4-3 | NA | CASSQDRGQATGNTIYF | TGCGCCAGCAGCCAAGATCGGGGACAGGCGACTGGAAACACCATATATTTT
NA | TRBJ1-2 | TRBV5-1 | NA | CASSSNPRDSGYTF | TGCGCCAGCAGCTCGAACCCCAGGGATTCTGGCTACACCTTC
NA | TRBJ1-4 | TRBV6-5 | NA | CASSYATASELFF | TGTGCCAGCAGTTACGCTACAGCCTCGGAACTGTTTTTT
NA | TRBJ1-2 | TRBV5-5 | NA | CASTGTYYGYTF | TGTGCCAGCACCGGGACATACTATGGCTACACCTTC
NA | TRBJ1-1 | TRBV4-1 | NA | CASSRISENTEAFF | TGCGCCAGCAGCCGTATATCAGAGAACACTGAAGCTTTCTTT
TRBD2 | TRBJ2-5 | TRBV5-5 | few | CASSLGLRGGTQETQYF | TGTGCCAGCAGCCTGGGCTTGCGCGGGGGGACTCAAGAGACCCAGTACTTC
TRBD1 | TRBJ2-7 | TRBV7-2 | NA | CASSPSIARGQHEQYF | TGTGCCAGCAGCCCAAGCATTGCCAGGGGACAGCACGAGCAGTACTTC
TRBD1 | TRBJ1-2 | TRBV6-5 | once | CASSSPGQGAHGYTF | TGTGCCAGCAGTTCCCCGGGACAGGGGGCACATGGCTACACCTTC
TRBD2 | TRBJ2-1 | TRBV9 | NA | CASSVAAGGYNEQFF | TGTGCCAGCAGCGTAGCTGCGGGGGGGTACAATGAGCAGTTCTTC
TRBD1 | TRBJ2-3 | TRBV10-3 | NA | CAIGRDREGTDTQYF | TGTGCCATCGGAAGGGACAGGGAGGGCACAGATACGCAGTATTTT
TRBD2 | TRBJ2-1 | TRBV9 | NA | CASSVVGGDYNEQFF | TGTGCCAGCAGCGTAGTTGGGGGGGATTACAATGAGCAGTTCTTC
TRBD2 | TRBJ2-3 | TRBV28 | NA | CASGLAGGTDTQYF | TGTGCCAGCGGTTTAGCGGGGGGGACAGATACGCAGTATTTT
TRBD1 | TRBJ1-2 | TRBV6-5 | once | CASSYTGEVYGYTF | TGTGCCAGCAGTTACACAGGGGAGGTCTATGGCTACACCTTC
TRBD2 | TRBJ2-5 | TRBV30 | NA | CACASGGGETQYF | TGTGCCTGTGCTAGCGGGGGGGGAGAGACCCAGTACTTC
NA | TRBJ2-2 | TRBV4-3 | NA | CASSPGYGAGELFF | TGCGCCAGCAGCCCGGGATATGGGGCCGGGGAGCTGTTTTTT
TRBD1 | TRBJ1-5 | TRBV5-4 | NA | CASSPDRGRGPQHF | TGTGCCAGCAGCCCGGACAGGGGGCGGGGGCCCCAGCATTTT
TRBD2 | TRBJ2-1 | TRBV27 | NA | CASSLGLAGYNEQFF | TGTGCCAGCAGTTTAGGGCTAGCGGGCTACAATGAGCAGTTCTTC
NA | TRBJ2-7 | TRBV6-5 | NA | CASSYMGHSYEQYF | TGTGCCAGCAGTTACATGGGCCACTCATACGAGCAGTACTTC
NA | TRBJ2-1 | TRBV11-2 | NA | CASSLQLTGSNEQFF | TGTGCCAGCAGCTTACAGCTCACGGGGAGCAATGAGCAGTTCTTC
NA | TRBJ1-2 | TRBV19 | NA | CASSLSGSYGYTF | TGTGCCAGTAGTCTTTCAGGGTCCTATGGCTACACCTTC
NA | TRBJ2-7 | TRBV6-6 | NA | CASSDLEEQYF | TGTGCCAGCAGCGACCTGGAGGAGCAGTACTTC
TRBD2 | TRBJ2-1 | TRBV6-4 | NA | CASSDSGTSGFNEQFF | TGTGCCAGCAGTGACTCCGGGACTAGCGGATTCAATGAGCAGTTCTTC
NA | TRBJ2-5 | TRBV9 | NA | CASSVERGLQETQYF | TGTGCCAGCAGCGTAGAAAGGGGCCTCCAAGAGACCCAGTACTTC
TRBD1 | TRBJ1-2 | TRBV27 | few | CASRSLQGPGVDGYTF | TGTGCCAGCAGATCCCTACAGGGGCCCGGTGTGGATGGCTACACCTTC
NA | TRBJ2-7 | TRBV5-1 | NA | CASKFLPGVASYEQYF | TGCGCCAGCAAGTTTCTGCCGGGGGTCGCCTCCTACGAGCAGTACTTC
NA | TRBJ1-6 | TRBV11-2 | NA | CASSSHGSPLHF | TGTGCCAGCAGCTCCCACGGTTCACCCCTCCACTTT
NA | TRBJ2-6 | TRBV7-9 | few | CASSLNRNSGANVLTF | TGTGCCAGCAGCTTAAACAGAAACTCTGGGGCCAACGTCCTGACTTTC
TRBD1 | TRBJ1-2 | TRBV4-2 | NA | CASSQEGAGGNYGYTF | TGTGCCAGCAGCCAAGAAGGGGCAGGGGGCAACTATGGCTACACCTTC
NA | TRBJ2-7 | TRBV2 | NA | CASSQGRQSYEQYF | TGTGCCAGCAGTCAGGGGCGGCAGTCCTACGAGCAGTACTTC